This paragraph covers one T cell receptor beta chain sequence. The antigen remains unidentified. The iRepertoire nested amplicon-rescue multiplex PCR amplified TCR alpha and beta CDR3s from RNA. Input was 100-400 ng of tissue mRNA or PBMC total RNA. TCRdb fed the multiplex PCR reads into MiXCR, producing one record per CDR3 protein. The sample records roughly 120,000 distinct CDR3 sequences, less than 30% being singletons. The data were obtained in a study of glioma-infiltrating T cells. Study-wide findings and caveats: Only very few CDR3 sequences appeared in both tissue and blood. Gliomas, especially low-grade, showed above-expected tissue-blood divergence; non-neoplastic patients showed below.

CDR1 SGHDT and CDR2 YYEEEE come from the germline V gene. CDR3 length: 12 amino acids. Trimming at V came to 3 bases and at J to 10 bases, leaving 5 bases not matched to a gene. Input material: glioma tissue, nonneoplastic brain tissue, or PBMCs (not recorded which). V usage is TRBV5-6 and J usage is TRBJ2-3, with 7 bases that match TRBD2. The receptor comes from a human donor with low-grade glioma or glioblastoma, undergoing nonglioma brain surgery, or in good health (not recorded which). The CDR3 DNA follows: TGTGCCAGCAGCTACGGGGACTACCCGCAGTATTTT. As protein: CASSYGDYPQYF.